What follows describes a single T cell receptor (beta chain). Participants were aged about 18 to 100 years, lived in under 30 US areas, and enrolled virtually. Only in-frame clones appear in the TCRdb table, and some are missing; sequencing was by immunoSEQ multiplex PCR. Counted here are 220,000 or so clones, roughly 84% occurring once; the ten biggest clones make up 6.8%. In germline, CDR1 is SGHRS, CDR2 YFSETQ. V was cut by 0 bases and J by 2 bases, with 12 bases left in between. The CDR3 loop spans 15 amino acids. The source of the sample is a study of blood T cell repertoires in COVID-19. This clonotype was obtained from a woman in her 40s who had recovered from COVID-19. V usage is TRBV5-1 and J usage is TRBJ2-7, with D tentatively TRBD1 (6 bases). Material: PBMCs or T cells enriched from blood (not recorded which). The DNA for the CDR3 is TGCGCCAGCAGCTTGGCAGGGACACCTGCCTACGAGCAGTACTTC. The encoded protein is CASSLAGTPAYEQYF.